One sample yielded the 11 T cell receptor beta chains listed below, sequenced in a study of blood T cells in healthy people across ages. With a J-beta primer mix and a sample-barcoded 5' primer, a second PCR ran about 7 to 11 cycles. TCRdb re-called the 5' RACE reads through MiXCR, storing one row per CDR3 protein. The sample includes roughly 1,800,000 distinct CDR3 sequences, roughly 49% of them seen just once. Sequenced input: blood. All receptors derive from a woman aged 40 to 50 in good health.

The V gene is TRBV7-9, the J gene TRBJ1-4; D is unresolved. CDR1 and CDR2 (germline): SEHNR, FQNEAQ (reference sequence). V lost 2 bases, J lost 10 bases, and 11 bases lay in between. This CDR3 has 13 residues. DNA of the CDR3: TGTGCCAGCAGCTTAAAGGGAGGTGGAAAACTGTTTTTT. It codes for CASSLKGGGKLFF.

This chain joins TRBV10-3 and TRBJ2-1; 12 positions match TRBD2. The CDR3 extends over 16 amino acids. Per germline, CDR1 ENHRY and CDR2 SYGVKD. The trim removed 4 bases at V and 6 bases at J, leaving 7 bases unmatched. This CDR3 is CAISAITSGGSNEQFF. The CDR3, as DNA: TGTGCCATCAGTGCCATAACTAGCGGGGGGAGCAATGAGCAGTTCTTC.

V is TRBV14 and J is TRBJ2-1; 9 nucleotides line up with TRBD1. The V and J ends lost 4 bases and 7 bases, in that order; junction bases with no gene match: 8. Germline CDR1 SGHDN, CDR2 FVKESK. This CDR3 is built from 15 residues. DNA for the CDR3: TGTGCCAGCAGCCCGTACAGGGGGCAAGAGAATGAGCAGTTCTTC. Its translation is CASSPYRGQENEQFF.

The CDR3 region is CASSEEGRAEETQYF. Written as DNA, the CDR3 is TGTGCCAGCAGTGAAGAGGGCAGGGCAGAGGAGACCCAGTACTTC. The J gene is TRBJ2-5, the V gene TRBV25-1; either TRBD1 or TRBD2 may supply D (5 bases each). V was clipped by 2 bases and J by 5 bases, with 15 bases between them. CDR1 and CDR2 (germline): MGHDK, SYGVNS. The length of the CDR3 is 15 residues.

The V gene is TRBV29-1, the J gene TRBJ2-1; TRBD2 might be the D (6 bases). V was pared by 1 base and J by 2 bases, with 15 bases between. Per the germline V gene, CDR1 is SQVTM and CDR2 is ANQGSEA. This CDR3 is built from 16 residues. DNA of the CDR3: TGCAGCGTTGAAGGCGGCACCCGGACTACCTACAATGAGCAGTTCTTC. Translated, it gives CSVEGGTRTTYNEQFF.

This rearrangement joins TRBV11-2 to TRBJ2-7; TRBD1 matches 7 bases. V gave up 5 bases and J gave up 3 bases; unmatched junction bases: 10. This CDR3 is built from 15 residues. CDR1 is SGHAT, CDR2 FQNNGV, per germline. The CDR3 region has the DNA TGTGCCAGCAGCGAGGGACAGCTTTGGGGCTACGAGCAGTACTTC. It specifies CASSEGQLWGYEQYF.

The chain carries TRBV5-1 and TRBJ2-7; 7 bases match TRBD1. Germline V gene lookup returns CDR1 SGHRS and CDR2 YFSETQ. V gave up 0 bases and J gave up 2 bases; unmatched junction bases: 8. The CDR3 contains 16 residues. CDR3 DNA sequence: TGCGCCAGCAGCTTGGCCGAGGGACAGTACCCCTACGAGCAGTACTTC. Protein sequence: CASSLAEGQYPYEQYF.

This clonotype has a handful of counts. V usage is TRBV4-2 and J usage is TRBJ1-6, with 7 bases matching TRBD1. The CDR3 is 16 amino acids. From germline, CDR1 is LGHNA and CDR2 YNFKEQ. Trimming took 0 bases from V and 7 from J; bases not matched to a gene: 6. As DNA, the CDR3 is TGTGCCAGCAGCCAAGATGGCAGGGGGTACAATTCACCCCTCCACTTT. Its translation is CASSQDGRGYNSPLHF.

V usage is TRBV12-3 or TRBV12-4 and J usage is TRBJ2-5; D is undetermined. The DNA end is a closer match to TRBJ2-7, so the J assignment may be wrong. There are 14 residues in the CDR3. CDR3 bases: TGTGCCAGCAGTGCTTTGGAGCCAGCCTACGAGCAGTACTTC. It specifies CASSALEPAYEQYF.

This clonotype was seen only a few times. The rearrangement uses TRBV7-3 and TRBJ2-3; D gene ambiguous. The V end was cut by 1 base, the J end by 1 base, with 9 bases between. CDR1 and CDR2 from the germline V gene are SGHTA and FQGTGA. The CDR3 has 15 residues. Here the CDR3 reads CASSLNPVGTDTQYF. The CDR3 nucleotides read TGTGCCAGCAGCTTAAACCCTGTAGGCACAGATACGCAGTATTTT.

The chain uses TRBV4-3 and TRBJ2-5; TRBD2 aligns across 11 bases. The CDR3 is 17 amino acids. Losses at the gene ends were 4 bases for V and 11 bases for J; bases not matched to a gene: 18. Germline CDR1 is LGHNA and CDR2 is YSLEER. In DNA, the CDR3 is TGCGCCAGCAGCCCGAATAGCGGGGGGGCCTCAGGTAATGTGCAGTACTTC. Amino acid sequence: CASSPNSGGASGNVQYF.